Below, 29 T cell receptor beta chains from the same sample are listed, as sequenced in a study of blood T cell repertoires in COVID-19. Assay: immunoSEQ multiplex PCR; the TCRdb copy retains only in-frame clones and omits some. The sample records approximately 50,000 clones, 80% to 90% being singletons. Sequenced material: peripheral blood. The receptors derive from a human donor in a cohort sampled during active COVID-19.

The count of this clone is one. CDR3 loop: CAWRTSGTYEQYF. As DNA, the CDR3 is TGTGCCTGGAGGACTAGCGGGACCTACGAGCAGTACTTC. The chain employs TRBV30 and TRBJ2-7; 11 positions agree with TRBD2. The V gene's germline CDR1 is GTSNPN and CDR2 SVGIG (reference sequence). The CDR3 extends over 13 amino acids. After removal of 3 bases from V and 2 bases from J, the junction contained 0 bases not matched to a gene.

CDR3 sequence reads: CASSPGTGVLDGYTF. As DNA, the CDR3 is TGTGCCAGCAGCCCTGGGACAGGGGTTTTAGACGGCTACACCTTC. The rearrangement joins TRBV3-1 (or the pseudogene TRBV3-2) to TRBJ1-2; 10 nucleotides align to TRBD1. The CDR3 sequence is 15 residues long. V trimming: 4 bases; J trimming: 8 bases; junction bases outside the gene matches: 10. Per the germline V gene, CDR1 is LGHDT and CDR2 is YNNKEL (reference sequence).

In regard to this clone: The germline gene is not matched at one end of the junction; a read error may be the cause. This chain uses TRBV5-4 with TRBJ2-3; possibly TRBD1 for D (6 bases). CDR1 and CDR2 (germline): SGHNT, YYREEE (reference sequence). This CDR3 has 14 amino acids. The CDR3 bases are TGTGCCAGCCGCTTCAAGGGGGGCACAGATACGCAGTATTTT. Translation: CASRFKGGTDTQYF.

The chain links TRBV11-2 to TRBJ1-6; no firm D call. The CDR3 covers 16 residues. Trimming stripped 0 bases from V and 7 bases from J, with 13 bases between. From germline, CDR1 is SGHAT and CDR2 FQNNGV. In DNA, the CDR3 is TGTGCCAGCAGCTTAGATCGGAGGACGGCAAATTCACCCCTCCACTTT. Translation: CASSLDRRTANSPLHF.

The gene calls are TRBV24-1 and TRBJ1-6; TRBD1 aligns across 8 bases. Germline values: CDR1 KGHDR, CDR2 SFDVKD. After removal of 10 bases from V and 10 bases from J, the junction contained 11 bases not matched to a gene. This CDR3 is 14 amino acids long. The CDR3 coding sequence is TGTGCCACAGGCAGGGGGCATCCGGACTCACCCCTCCACTTT. Translation: CATGRGHPDSPLHF.

The rearrangement uses TRBV7-3 and TRBJ2-2; D might be TRBD2 (5 bases). The CDR3 is 15 residues long. V was cut by 1 base and J by 3 bases, with 9 bases left in between. Germline V gene sequence: CDR1 SGHTA, CDR2 FQGTGA. As DNA, the CDR3 is TGTGCCAGCAGCTTAATTGGCGGGTACACCGGGGAGCTGTTTTTT. Protein: CASSLIGGYTGELFF.

The chain links TRBV4-1 to TRBJ1-2; no clear D gene. The germline V gene has CDR1 MGHRA and CDR2 YSYEKL. This CDR3 is built from 15 residues. Trimming pared 0 bases from V and 4 bases from J, leaving 12 bases between. Here the CDR3 reads CASSQEVARSYGYTF. The CDR3 nucleotides are TGCGCCAGCAGCCAAGAAGTCGCTCGGAGCTATGGCTACACCTTC.

The V and J genes are TRBV18 and TRBJ2-7; 9 nucleotides match TRBD1. Germline V gives CDR1 KGHSH, CDR2 LQKENI. The V and J ends lost 6 bases and 1 base, in that order; junction bases with no gene match: 4. The CDR3 length is 14 residues. CDR3 DNA sequence: TGTGCCAGCTCTCCGGGACAGGGATCCTACGAGCAGTACTTC. It encodes CASSPGQGSYEQYF.

The V call is TRBV6-6, the J call TRBJ2-7; TRBD2 matches 11 bases. The CDR3 loop spans 14 amino acids. The ends lost 3 bases at V and 5 bases at J; junction bases unmatched: 3. The germline CDR1 and CDR2 sequences are MNHNY and SVGAGI (reference sequence). The CDR3 loop is CASSYSGGGNEQYF. The DNA for the CDR3 is TGTGCCAGCAGTTATAGCGGGGGGGGAAACGAGCAGTACTTC.

In DNA, the CDR3 is TGTGCCAGCAGTTACACAGCTAACTATGGCTACACCTTC. The encoded protein is CASSYTANYGYTF. This chain links TRBV6-5 with TRBJ1-2, with D uncertain. Trimming cost V 2 bases and J 0 bases, with 4 bases left between them. Per germline, CDR1 MNHEY and CDR2 SVGAGI. This CDR3 is 13 amino acids long.

The chain has TRBV19 and TRBJ1-1, with D maybe TRBD1 (5 bases). This CDR3 has 12 amino acids. Germline V lookup: CDR1 LNHDA, CDR2 SQIVND (reference sequence). Between the trimmed V and J ends, which lost 1 base and 8 bases, there was a span of 8 bases. The CDR3, as DNA: TGTGCCAGTAGTATAGTCACAGGAGAAGCTTTCTTT. Its translation is CASSIVTGEAFF.

The chain recombines TRBV3-1 (or the pseudogene TRBV3-2) with TRBJ2-7; D gene uncertain. Germline V gives CDR1 LGHDT, CDR2 YNNKEL (reference sequence). With 1 base removed from V and 0 bases from J, the gap between germline ends came to 7 bases. The CDR3 is 14 amino acids. The chain's CDR3 is CASSQVPSSYEQYF. The CDR3 region has the DNA TGTGCCAGCAGCCAAGTTCCGAGCTCCTACGAGCAGTACTTC.

This chain links TRBV9 with TRBJ2-7; 10 bases fit TRBD2. The germline gives CDR1 SGDLS, CDR2 YYNGEE. After removal of 5 bases from V and 1 base from J, the junction contained 6 bases not matched to a gene. The CDR3 contains 15 residues. The CDR3 is CASSRSGGASYEQYF. In DNA, the CDR3 is TGTGCCAGCAGTAGAAGCGGGGGGGCATCCTACGAGCAGTACTTC.

This clone was found a few times. V is TRBV5-1 and J is TRBJ2-2; TRBD2 matches at 14 bases. Germline V gives CDR1 SGHRS, CDR2 YFSETQ. J lost 6 bases, V lost 5 bases, and 6 bases had no gene match. The length of the CDR3 is 16 residues. The CDR3 reads CASRSGLAGVAGELFF. The CDR3, as DNA: TGCGCCAGCAGATCGGGACTAGCGGGAGTGGCCGGGGAGCTGTTTTTT. Full variable domain (outside the CDR3, taken from reference TRBV5-1 and TRBJ2-2): KAGVTQTPRYLIKTRGQQVTLSCSPISGHRSVSWYQQTPGQGLQFLFEYFSETQRNKGNFPGRFSGRQFSNSRSEMNVSTLELGDSALYLCASRSGLAGVAGELFFGEGSRLTVL.

The V call is TRBV6-5, the J call TRBJ2-1; 8 bases line up with TRBD1. The CDR3 runs to 14 residues. Germline CDR1 is MNHEY and CDR2 is SVGAGI. Unmatched junction bases numbered 10, after V lost 8 bases and J lost 7 bases. DNA of the CDR3: TGTGCCAGCTACGACAGGGGAGTGGGGAATGAGCAGTTCTTC. It codes for CASYDRGVGNEQFF.

The rearrangement links TRBV21-1 to TRBJ1-6; the D call TRBD1 from the table was never checked on the DNA. TRBV21-1 is flagged as a pseudogene. CDR3 length: 18 residues. In nucleotides, the CDR3 is TGTGCCAGCAGCAAAGGAGGCCCGCAGGGGCGTATCGGGTCACCCCTCCACTTT. It specifies CASSKGGPQGRIGSPLHF.

This chain connects TRBV6-5 to TRBJ2-7; a possible D gene is TRBD1 (6 bases). The V end was cut by 6 bases, the J end by 3 bases, with 12 bases between. CDR1 is MNHEY and CDR2 is SVGAGI in the germline V gene. The length of the CDR3 is 13 residues. The CDR3 coding sequence is TGTGCCAGCAGCCGTACAGGGATCTACGAGCAGTACTTC. Its translation is CASSRTGIYEQYF.

About this clone itself: Germline and junction disagree at one end, which may indicate a read error. The chain combines TRBV2 with TRBJ2-2; 7 nucleotides match TRBD2. This CDR3 has 13 residues. Germline CDR1 reads SNHLY; CDR2 reads FYNNEI. CDR3 sequence reads: CVTGRENVGELFF. The CDR3, as DNA: TGCGTGACGGGGCGGGAGAATGTCGGGGAGCTGTTTTTT.

CDR3 loop: CASSQLSGGQIYEQYF. The CDR3 region has the DNA TGTGCCAGCAGCCAACTTAGCGGGGGTCAAATCTACGAGCAGTACTTC. The chain carries TRBV4-2 and TRBJ2-7, with TRBD2 identical over 9 bases. CDR3 length: 16 amino acids. Losses at the gene ends were 2 bases for V and 3 bases for J; bases not matched to a gene: 8. Germline CDR1 LGHNA, CDR2 YNFKEQ.

The V gene is TRBV19, the J gene TRBJ1-5, with D possibly being TRBD1 (6 bases). V was clipped by 7 bases and J by 10 bases, with 23 bases between them. Per the germline V gene, CDR1 is LNHDA and CDR2 is SQIVND (reference sequence). This CDR3 comprises 15 residues. The CDR3 loop is CASKTGGQLLEPQHF. CDR3 coding DNA: TGTGCCAGTAAGACAGGCGGCCAATTATTAGAACCCCAGCATTTT. The full variable domain, its missing parts supplied by reference TRBV19 and TRBJ1-5, is DGGITQSPKYLFRKEGQNVTLSCEQNLNHDAMYWYRQDPGQGLRLIYYSQIVNDFQKGDIAEGYSVSREKKESFPLTVTSAQKNPTAFYLCASKTGGQLLEPQHFGDGTRLSIL.

The V gene is TRBV6-2 or TRBV6-3, the J gene TRBJ2-3, with TRBD2 as a possible D gene (5 bases). The V gene lost 5 bases and the J gene lost 2 bases, with 17 bases spanning the gap. This CDR3 spans 16 amino acids. Germline V lookup: CDR1 MNHEY, CDR2 SVGEGT. Here the CDR3 reads CASSQRSGPTTDTQYF. CDR3 nucleotide sequence: TGTGCCAGCAGTCAGAGAAGCGGACCTACCACAGATACGCAGTATTTT.

The rearrangement joins TRBV10-3 to TRBJ1-1, with 8 bases that match TRBD1. Looked up from germline, CDR1 is ENHRY and CDR2 is SYGVKD. The CDR3 length is 14 residues. The V and J ends lost 6 bases and 2 bases, in that order; junction bases with no gene match: 5. In nucleotides, the CDR3 is TGTGCCATCAGGCCCCAGGGGGCCAACACTGAAGCTTTCTTT. As protein: CAIRPQGANTEAFF.

The gene calls are TRBV27 and TRBJ1-6; D is unclear. In germline, CDR1 is MNHEY, CDR2 SMNVEV (reference sequence). This CDR3 has 13 amino acids. V lost 3 bases and J lost 10, with 10 bases in between. The CDR3 loop is CASSLTWRSPLHF. In DNA, the CDR3 is TGTGCCAGCAGTTTGACGTGGCGGTCACCCCTCCACTTT.

The chain employs TRBV7-2 and TRBJ1-6; D is unresolved. V was trimmed by 2 bases and J by 14 bases, leaving 13 bases between them. Germline V gene sequence: CDR1 SGHTA, CDR2 FQGNSA. This CDR3 spans 13 amino acids. The CDR3 sequence: CASSLSPEKTLHF. DNA of the CDR3: TGTGCCAGCAGCTTATCCCCCGAGAAAACCCTCCACTTT.

This sequence joins TRBV19 and TRBJ2-1, with D uncertain. This CDR3 has 16 residues. CDR1 and CDR2 (germline): LNHDA, SQIVND (reference sequence). V dropped 4 bases and J dropped 4 bases, with 17 bases sitting between them. Here the CDR3 DNA reads TGTGCCAGTAGTACCCTGACTCGCGGTTCTTACAATGAGCAGTTCTTC. As protein: CASSTLTRGSYNEQFF.

J is TRBJ2-7 and V is TRBV5-6; TRBD2 is a possible D gene (7 bases). CDR1 and CDR2 (germline): SGHDT, YYEEEE. V was pared by 0 bases and J by 4 bases, with 14 bases between. CDR3 length: 15 amino acids. The CDR3 spells CASSLGAGAMYEQYF. Written as DNA, the CDR3 is TGTGCCAGCAGCTTGGGGGCGGGGGCTATGTACGAGCAGTACTTC.

The chain has TRBV5-1 and TRBJ2-3; TRBD2 agrees at 9 bases. Germline values: CDR1 SGHRS, CDR2 YFSETQ. The CDR3 consists of 15 residues. Trimming took 1 base from V and 4 from J; bases not matched to a gene: 4. CDR3 in DNA: TGCGCCAGCAGCTTGCAAGCGGGAGGCGCAGATACGCAGTATTTT. This sequence encodes CASSLQAGGADTQYF.

This chain uses TRBV10-3 with TRBJ1-6, with 8 nucleotides matching TRBD1. The CDR3 is 15 amino acids. The J segment lost 7 bases and the V segment lost 0 bases, leaving 2 bases of the junction unmatched. Germline CDR1 reads ENHRY; CDR2 reads SYGVKD. Here the CDR3 reads CAISESTGGNSPLHF. The CDR3 DNA follows: TGTGCCATCAGTGAGTCCACAGGGGGGAATTCACCCCTCCACTTT.

The V gene is TRBV6-1, the J gene TRBJ1-1; maybe TRBD1 (5 bases). In germline, CDR1 is MNHNS, CDR2 SASEGT. This CDR3 has 13 residues. V was cut by 2 bases and J by 4 bases, with 8 bases left in between. CDR3 in amino acids: CASSEQGFTEAFF. For the CDR3, the DNA is TGTGCCAGCAGTGAACAGGGTTTCACTGAAGCTTTCTTT.